This T cell receptor (beta chain) emerged from a study of cytomegalovirus exposure and HLA in healthy donors. Study-wide results and limits: Further analysis, carried out later, found HLA-associated TCR beta chains more clonally expanded than equally common other chains. There were 160 or so TCR beta chains listed as cytomegalovirus-associated.

Of note for this clone: Its antigen is still unknown.

Trimming removed 3 bases from V and 5 bases from J, with 13 bases in between. The CDR3 extends over 14 amino acids. Germline CDR1 and CDR2: GTSNPN and SVGIG (reference sequence). The PCR contained 60 Vbeta and 13 Jbeta primers. Only in-frame clones appear in the TCRdb table, and some are missing; sequencing was by immunoSEQ multiplex PCR. The table includes tens of thousands of clones, around 90% detected once. The rearrangement joins TRBV30 to TRBJ2-2; TRBD2 is a possible D gene (7 bases). This TCR was recovered from a man aged 25-45 years in good health and CMV-seropositive. The sample comprised PBMCs. CDR3 amino acids: CAWSVGGGTGELFF. CDR3 nucleotides: TGTGCCTGGAGCGTAGGGGGGGGGACCGGGGAGCTGTTTTTT.